This T cell receptor (beta chain) was sequenced during a study of blood T cell repertoires in COVID-19 (dated by TCRdb to between 2020 and 2021). Regarding the complete study: Samples from collaborators originated in the United States, Italy and Spain and spanned both the acute and convalescent phases of COVID-19. Nearly every sample came with metadata listing a de-identified subject ID, COVID-19 status, age in years and sex. Samples came from the ongoing ImmuneRACE study (first 160 participants) plus 1,254 subjects from 6 global collaborators. HLA class I and class II types, where available, came from metadata supplied by the sample provider rather than from assay-based typing. The dataset comprised deeply sampled blood TCRbeta repertoires from subjects exposed to, actively infected with, or recovered from COVID-19. The repertoires were made available in a free public database intended to serve as a resource for research on the immune response to SARS-CoV-2. The prospective study material was composed of cDNA or gDNA derived from T cells, B-cell-depleted T cells, or PBMCs. General findings and caveats noted by the study authors: Clinical and demographic metadata were provided uncurated, with the amount varying by source and participant.

Sequences SQVTM (CDR1) and ANQGSEA (CDR2) are obtained from the germline V gene. Trimming leaves V shorter by 3 bases and J shorter by 6 bases, with the junction holding 7 bases beyond the gene matches. Including the terminal cysteine and phenylalanine, the CDR3 comprises 14 residues. Only the CDR3 portion is preserved as DNA: 42 bases, with reading frame beginning at the first base. In the prospective study, participants were roughly 18 to 90 years old, resided in fewer than 25 geographic areas of the United States, and were enrolled through a virtual design. Cohort assignment in the prospective study relied on participant-reported clinical history from a screening survey and a study questionnaire. In the prospective study, whole blood, serum and a nasopharyngeal or oropharyngeal swab were collected from each participant by mobile phlebotomists. Over a roughly 2-month period, participants in the prospective study had the option of providing additional blood draws and questionnaires. Blood samples from the prospective study were shipped frozen or at room temperature prior to DNA extraction.

The immunoSEQ Assay, a bias-controlled multiplex PCR, was used to amplify TCRbeta CDR3 regions from genomic DNA. The authors processed their data as follows. Nucleated cell counts per sample were estimated from amplification of reference gene primers within the assay. To quantify the absolute abundance of each unique TCRbeta CDR3 rearrangement, sequence reads were collapsed and filtered. For each sample, productive Simpson clonality was calculated as the square root of Simpson's diversity index across productive rearrangements. TCRdb retrieved this table from immuneACCESS and kept in-frame rearrangements only. Not all clones are present; in checked studies, unresolved V genes account for under half, and no reason is known for the remainder. V and J calls and clone size are copied from that table; D and trimming were computed from the DNA. Counted in this sample were 140,000 or so clones; 84% of them appeared once. The ten largest make up less than 4% of the sample.

Worth noting for this clone: No cognate antigen has been identified for it. Base qualities are not provided; no much larger clone lies one nucleotide away.

The clonotype comes from a woman in her 50s with acute COVID-19. Sequenced material: PBMCs or T cells enriched from blood (not recorded which). The sequence links TRBV29-1 to TRBJ2-7, with 11 middle bases fitting TRBD1. The DNA sequence reads TGCAGCGTTGACCAGGACAGGGGGCTGGGCGAGCAGTACTTC. Its protein is CSVDQDRGLGEQYF.